The clone carrying this TCR beta chain was observed a handful of times. Its antigen is unidentified. Sequencing templates came from extracted RNA that was reverse transcribed into cDNA. Assay: immunoSEQ multiplex PCR; the TCRdb copy retains only in-frame clones and omits some. The data contain 200,000 to 250,000 clones, approximately 52% of them singletons. The data belong to a study of CD8+ T cells in alopecia areata. Patients with alopecia areata provided lesional scalp punch biopsies as well as peripheral blood. PBMCs, the starting material, were the source of sorted CD4+ and CD8+ T cells. The ends were cut back, 4 bases at V and 3 bases at J, with 13 bases in the middle. The CDR3 is 14 amino acids. CDR1 is MNHEY, CDR2 SVGAGI, per germline. Findings and caveats of the study: Higher clonality than in normal scalp was seen in lesional scalp, especially alopecia totalis/universalis. Sharing of TCR sequences between patients (possibly for HLA-related reasons) was less clear than in mice.

The receptor was isolated from a human donor with alopecia areata. The chain uses TRBV6-5 and TRBJ2-7, with TRBD1 as a possible D gene (6 bases). The sequencing used CD4+ T cells sorted from blood, collected at week 0. CDR3 sequence (DNA): TGTGCCAGCAGTTCCCCGGGGACAAACTACGAGCAGTACTTC. Translating gives CASSSPGTNYEQYF.